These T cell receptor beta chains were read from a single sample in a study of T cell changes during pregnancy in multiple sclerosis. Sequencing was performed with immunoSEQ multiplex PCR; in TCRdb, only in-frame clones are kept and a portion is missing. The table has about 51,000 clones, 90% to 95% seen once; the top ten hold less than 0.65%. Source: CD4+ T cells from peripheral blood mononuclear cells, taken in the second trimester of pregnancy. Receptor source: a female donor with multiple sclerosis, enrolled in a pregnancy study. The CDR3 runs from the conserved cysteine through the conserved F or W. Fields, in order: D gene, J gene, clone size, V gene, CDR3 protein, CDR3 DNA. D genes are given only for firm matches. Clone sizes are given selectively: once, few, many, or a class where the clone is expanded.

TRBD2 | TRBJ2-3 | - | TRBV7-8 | CASSTRLAGGTDTQYF | TGTGCCAGCAGCACCAGACTAGCGGGGGGCACAGATACGCAGTATTTT
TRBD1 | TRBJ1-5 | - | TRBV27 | CASSLFGTVNQPQHF | TGTGCCAGCAGTTTATTTGGGACAGTTAATCAGCCCCAGCATTTT
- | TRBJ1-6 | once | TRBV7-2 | CASSLVGAGNSPLHF | TGTGCCAGCAGCTTAGTAGGGGCGGGGAATTCACCCCTCCACTTT
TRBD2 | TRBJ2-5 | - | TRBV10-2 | CASRKEIAGGQETQYF | TGCGCCAGCAGAAAAGAAATAGCGGGGGGACAAGAGACCCAGTACTTC
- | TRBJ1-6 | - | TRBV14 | CASSQGQGHNSPLHF | TGTGCCAGCAGCCAAGGCCAGGGCCATAATTCACCCCTCCACTTT
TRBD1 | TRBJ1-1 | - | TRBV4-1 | CASSQGYGTGGTEAFF | TGCGCCAGCAGCCAAGGTTACGGGACAGGGGGCACTGAAGCTTTCTTT
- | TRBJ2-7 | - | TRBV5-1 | CASSPSSYEQYF | TGCGCCAGCAGTCCGAGCTCCTACGAGCAGTACTTC
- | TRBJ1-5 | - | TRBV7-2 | CASSSQGNQPQHF | TGTGCCAGCAGCTCGCAGGGGAATCAGCCCCAGCATTTT
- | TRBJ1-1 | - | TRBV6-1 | CASRLDRLNTEAFF | TGTGCCAGCAGGCTCGACAGACTGAACACTGAAGCTTTCTTT
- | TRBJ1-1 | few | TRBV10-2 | CASSESGGPGAFF | TGCGCCAGCAGTGAGTCTGGGGGCCCTGGGGCTTTCTTT
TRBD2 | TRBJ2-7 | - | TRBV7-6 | CASSPTGGGLGLQEQYF | TGTGCCAGCAGCCCAACGGGAGGGGGACTAGGTCTTCAGGAGCAGTACTTC
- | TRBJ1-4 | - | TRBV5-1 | CASSGHDWGANEKLFF | TGCGCCAGCTCCGGCCATGATTGGGGAGCTAATGAAAAACTGTTTTTT
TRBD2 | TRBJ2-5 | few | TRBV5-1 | CASSRGTNKETQYF | TGCGCCAGCAGCCGCGGGACTAACAAAGAGACCCAGTACTTC
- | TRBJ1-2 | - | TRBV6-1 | CASIDFTGGYGYTF | TGTGCCAGCATCGACTTCACTGGCGGCTATGGCTACACCTTC
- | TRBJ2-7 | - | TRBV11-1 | CASSLAGRGFSYEQYF | TGTGCCAGCAGCTTAGCGGGCAGGGGATTCTCCTACGAGCAGTACTTC
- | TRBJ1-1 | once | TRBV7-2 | CASSSRVRTEAFF | TGTGCCAGCAGCTCCAGGGTGAGGACTGAAGCTTTCTTT
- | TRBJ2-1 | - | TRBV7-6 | CASSPGSPGQFF | TGTGCCAGCAGCCCGGGGTCCCCCGGGCAGTTCTTC
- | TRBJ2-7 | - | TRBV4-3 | CASSQEFRETSEQYF | TGCGCCAGCAGCCAAGAATTCAGGGAAACGTCCGAGCAGTACTTC
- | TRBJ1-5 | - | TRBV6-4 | CASSRGEDQPQHF | TGTGCCAGCAGTCGGGGGGAGGATCAGCCCCAGCATTTT
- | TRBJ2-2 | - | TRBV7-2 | CASRTTAASNTGELFF | TGTGCCAGCAGGACCACCGCGGCTAGCAACACCGGGGAGCTGTTTTTT
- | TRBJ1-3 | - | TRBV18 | CASSPGHPKGNTIYF | TGTGCCAGCTCACCGGGACATCCTAAAGGAAACACCATATATTTT
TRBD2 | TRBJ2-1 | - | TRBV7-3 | CASSSLGTSSEQFF | TGTGCCAGCAGCTCCCTCGGGACTAGTAGTGAGCAGTTCTTC
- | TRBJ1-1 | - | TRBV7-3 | CASSSQANTEAFF | TGTGCCAGCAGCTCACAGGCGAACACTGAAGCTTTCTTT
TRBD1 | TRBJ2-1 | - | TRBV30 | CAWSVSRGPWEQFF | TGTGCCTGGAGTGTAAGCAGGGGGCCTTGGGAGCAGTTCTTC
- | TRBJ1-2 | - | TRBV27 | CASSFDRGDYGYTF | TGTGCCAGCAGTTTTGATAGGGGCGACTATGGCTACACCTTC